This T cell receptor beta chain was recovered during a study of identical twins. This clonotype was picked up many times. TCRdb passed the 5' RACE reads through MiXCR, listing each CDR3 protein once. The sample includes around 230,000 distinct CDR3 sequences, 5% to 7% of them seen just once. The CDR3 totals 12 residues. Germline V lookup: CDR1 MNHNS, CDR2 SASEGT. V was clipped by 4 bases and J by 8 bases, with 11 bases between them. The same sample was also used in a study of T cells expressing NK-cell markers.

The V and J genes are TRBV6-1 and TRBJ1-1; D call uncertain. The source is a woman between 18 and 29 years old in good health. The sample consisted of CD8+ T cells sorted from blood. This chain's CDR3 is CASSAGRGEAFF. The DNA of the CDR3 is TGTGCCAGCAGTGCAGGACGGGGAGAAGCTTTCTTT.